This TCR beta chain originates from a study of T cells in narcolepsy. The CDR3 is 14 amino acids. Germline V gene sequence: CDR1 MNHEY, CDR2 SVGAGI. V lost 7 bases to trimming and J lost 10 bases, with 17 bases between them. Here immunoSEQ multiplex PCR was the method, and the copy in TCRdb shows in-frame clones only, minus some. The sample carries 25,000 to 30,000 clones, about 90% recorded once. The material sequenced was memory (CD45RA-) CD4+ T cells from blood. This TCR was recovered from a human donor in good health. The chain joins TRBV6-5 to TRBJ1-6, with a possible D match to TRBD1 (5 bases). For the CDR3, the DNA is TGTGCCAGCATTGGAAGTATTCGGGGCTCACCCCTCCACTTT. As protein: CASIGSIRGSPLHF.